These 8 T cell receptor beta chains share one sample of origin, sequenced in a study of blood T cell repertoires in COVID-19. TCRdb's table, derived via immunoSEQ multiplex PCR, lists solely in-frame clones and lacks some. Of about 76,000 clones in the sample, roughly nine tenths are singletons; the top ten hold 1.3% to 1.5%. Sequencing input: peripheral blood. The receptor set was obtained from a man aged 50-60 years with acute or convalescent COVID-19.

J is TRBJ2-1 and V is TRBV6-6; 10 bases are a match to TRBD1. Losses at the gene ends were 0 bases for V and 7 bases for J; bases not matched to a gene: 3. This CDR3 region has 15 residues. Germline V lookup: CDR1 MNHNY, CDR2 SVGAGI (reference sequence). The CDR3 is CASSYSGTGVNEQFF. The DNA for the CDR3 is TGTGCCAGCAGTTACTCCGGGACAGGGGTGAATGAGCAGTTCTTC.

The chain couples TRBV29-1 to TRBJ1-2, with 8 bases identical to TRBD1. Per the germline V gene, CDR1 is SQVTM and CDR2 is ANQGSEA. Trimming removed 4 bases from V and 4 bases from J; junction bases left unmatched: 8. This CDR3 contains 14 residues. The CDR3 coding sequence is TGCAGCGTTGCAGGGACAGGAGGAGCCTATGGCTACACCTTC. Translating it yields CSVAGTGGAYGYTF. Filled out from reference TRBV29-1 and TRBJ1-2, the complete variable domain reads SAVISQKPSRDICQRGTSLTIQCQVDSQVTMMFWYRQQPGQSLTLIATANQGSEATYESGFVIDKFPISRPNLTFSTLTVSNMSPEDSSIYLCSVAGTGGAYGYTFGSGTRLTVV.

CDR3 DNA sequence: TGTGCCAGCAGCTTAGGAAACCCAGGGGGCAACACTGAAGCTTTCTTT. Protein product: CASSLGNPGGNTEAFF. The J gene is TRBJ1-1, the V gene TRBV7-9; 8 bases are a match to TRBD1. V was pared by 1 base and J by 2 bases, with 6 bases of the junction left unmatched. The CDR3 is 16 residues long. Germline CDR1 and CDR2: SEHNR and FQNEAQ (reference sequence).

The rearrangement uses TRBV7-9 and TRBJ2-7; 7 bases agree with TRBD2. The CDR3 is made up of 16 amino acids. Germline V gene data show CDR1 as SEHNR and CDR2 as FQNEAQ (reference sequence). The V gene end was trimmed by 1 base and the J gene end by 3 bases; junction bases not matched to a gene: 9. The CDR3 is CASSLDSGARFYEQYF. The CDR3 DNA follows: TGTGCCAGCAGCTTAGACAGCGGGGCTAGATTCTACGAGCAGTACTTC.

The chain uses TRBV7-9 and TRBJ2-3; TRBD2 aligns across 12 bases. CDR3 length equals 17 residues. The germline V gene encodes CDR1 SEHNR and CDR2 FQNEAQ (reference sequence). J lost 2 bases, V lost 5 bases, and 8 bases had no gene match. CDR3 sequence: CASSPWTSGTLTDTQYF. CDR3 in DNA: TGTGCCAGCAGCCCCTGGACTAGCGGGACTCTCACAGATACGCAGTATTTT.

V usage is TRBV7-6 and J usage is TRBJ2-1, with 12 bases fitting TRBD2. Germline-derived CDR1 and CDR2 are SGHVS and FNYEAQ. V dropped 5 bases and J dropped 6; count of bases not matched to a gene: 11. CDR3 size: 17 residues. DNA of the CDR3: TGTGCCAGCAGCCCACTAAGACTAGCGGGAGTGCCCAATGAGCAGTTCTTC. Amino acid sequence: CASSPLRLAGVPNEQFF.

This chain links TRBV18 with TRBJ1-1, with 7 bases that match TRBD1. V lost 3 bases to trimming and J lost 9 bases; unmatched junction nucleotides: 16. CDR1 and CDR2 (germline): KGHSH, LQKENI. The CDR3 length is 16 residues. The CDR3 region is CASSPRGLRDSMKAFF. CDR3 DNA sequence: TGTGCCAGCTCACCTAGGGGTTTACGGGACAGCATGAAAGCTTTCTTT.

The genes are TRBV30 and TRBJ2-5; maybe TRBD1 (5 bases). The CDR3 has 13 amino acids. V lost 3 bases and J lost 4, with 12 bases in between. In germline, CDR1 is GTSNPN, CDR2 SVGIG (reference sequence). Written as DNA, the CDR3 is TGTGCCTGGAGCCACACAGGCGTAGAGACCCAGTACTTC. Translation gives CAWSHTGVETQYF.